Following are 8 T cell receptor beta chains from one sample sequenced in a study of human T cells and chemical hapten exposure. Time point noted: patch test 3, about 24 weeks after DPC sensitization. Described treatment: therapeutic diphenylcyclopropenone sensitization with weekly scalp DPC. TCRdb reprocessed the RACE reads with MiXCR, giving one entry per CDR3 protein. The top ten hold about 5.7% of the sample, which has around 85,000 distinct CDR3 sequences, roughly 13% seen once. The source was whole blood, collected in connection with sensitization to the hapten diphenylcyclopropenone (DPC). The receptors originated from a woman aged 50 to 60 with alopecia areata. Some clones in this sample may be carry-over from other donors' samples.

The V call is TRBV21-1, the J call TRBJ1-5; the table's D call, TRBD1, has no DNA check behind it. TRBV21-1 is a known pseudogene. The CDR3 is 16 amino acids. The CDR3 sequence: CASSKGQSLSNQPQHF. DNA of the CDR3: TGTGCCAGCAGCAAGGGGCAGAGCCTTAGCAATCAGCCCCAGCATTTT.

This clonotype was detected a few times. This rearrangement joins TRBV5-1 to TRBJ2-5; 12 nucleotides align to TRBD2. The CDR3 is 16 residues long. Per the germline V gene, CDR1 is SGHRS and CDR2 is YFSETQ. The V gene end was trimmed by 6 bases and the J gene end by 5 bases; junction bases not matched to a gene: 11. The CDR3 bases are TGCGCCAGCACCCCACGGACTAGCGGGAAAGATGAGACCCAGTACTTC. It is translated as CASTPRTSGKDETQYF.

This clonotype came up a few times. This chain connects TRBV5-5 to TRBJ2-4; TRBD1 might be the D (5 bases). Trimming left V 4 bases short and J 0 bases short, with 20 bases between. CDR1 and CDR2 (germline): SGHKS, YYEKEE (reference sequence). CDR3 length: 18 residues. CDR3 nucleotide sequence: TGTGCCAGCAGCGAGGTTAGGGGTCAAACCCTAGCCAAAAACATTCAGTACTTC. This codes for CASSEVRGQTLAKNIQYF.

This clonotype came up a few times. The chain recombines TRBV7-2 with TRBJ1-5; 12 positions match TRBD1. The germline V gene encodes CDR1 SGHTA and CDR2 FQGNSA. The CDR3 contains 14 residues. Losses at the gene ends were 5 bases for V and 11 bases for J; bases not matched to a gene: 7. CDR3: CASSRAGTGGSQHF. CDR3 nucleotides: TGTGCCAGCAGCCGCGCAGGGACAGGGGGCTCCCAGCATTTT.

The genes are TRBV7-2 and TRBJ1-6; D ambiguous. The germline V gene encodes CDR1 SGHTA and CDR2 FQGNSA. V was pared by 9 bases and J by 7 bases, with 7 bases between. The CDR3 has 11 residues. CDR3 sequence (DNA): TGTGCCAGGAAACAGAATTCACCCCTCCACTTT. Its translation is CARKQNSPLHF.

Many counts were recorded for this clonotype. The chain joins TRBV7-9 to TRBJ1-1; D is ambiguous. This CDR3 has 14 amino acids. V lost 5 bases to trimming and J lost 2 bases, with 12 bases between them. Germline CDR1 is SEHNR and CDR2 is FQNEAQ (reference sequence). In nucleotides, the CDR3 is TGTGCCAGCAGCCCCCCAGTGGCCAACACTGAAGCTTTCTTT. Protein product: CASSPPVANTEAFF.

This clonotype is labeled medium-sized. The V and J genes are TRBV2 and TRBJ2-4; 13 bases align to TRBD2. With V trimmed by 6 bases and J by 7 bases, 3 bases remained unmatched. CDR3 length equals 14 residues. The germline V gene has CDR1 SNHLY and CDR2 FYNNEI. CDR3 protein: CASRGTSGMNIQYF. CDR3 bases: TGTGCCAGCAGGGGGACTAGCGGGATGAACATTCAGTACTTC. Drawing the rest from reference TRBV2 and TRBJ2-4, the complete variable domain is EPEVTQTPSHQVTQMGQEVILRCVPISNHLYFYWYRQILGQKVEFLVSFYNNEISEKSEIFDDQFSVERPDGSNFTLKIRSTKLEDSAMYFCASRGTSGMNIQYFGAGTRLSVL.

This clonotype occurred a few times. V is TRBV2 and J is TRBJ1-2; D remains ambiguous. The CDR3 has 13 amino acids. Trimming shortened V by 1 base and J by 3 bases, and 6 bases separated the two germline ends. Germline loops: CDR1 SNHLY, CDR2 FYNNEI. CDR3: CASSEGLDYGYTF. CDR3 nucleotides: TGTGCCAGCAGTGAAGGGTTGGACTATGGCTACACCTTC.